The TCR beta chain under discussion was sequenced for a study of T cell repertoires in cytomegalovirus infection. As for the study in general: It was the public TCR beta signatures that indicated both CMV infection and matching HLA type.

TCRdb fed the reads into MiXCR, producing one record per CDR3 protein. The repertoire holds a few hundred thousand distinct CDR3 sequences, with 12% to 15% as singletons. In this sample, this clonotype turned up many times. This CDR3 is 14 amino acids long. Per germline, CDR1 MDHEN and CDR2 SYDVKM. V dropped 5 bases and J dropped 8; count of bases not matched to a gene: 8. V and J are TRBV28 and TRBJ1-4, with 7 bases fitting TRBD1. Sequencing was performed on PBMCs. The source is a human donor in good health (CMV status not recorded). Some clones in this sample may be carry-over from other donors' samples. The CDR3 region is CASSPTGRWEKLFF. In DNA, the CDR3 is TGTGCCAGCAGTCCGACAGGGAGATGGGAAAAACTGTTTTTT.